The 15 T cell receptor beta chains in this list originate from one sample, sequenced in a study of response to subunit inactivated influenza vaccine (dated by TCRdb to 2016 to 2019). The meaning of the sample's time point label: 45 to 55 days after influenza vaccine administration. Library preparation was by RT-PCR. Sequencer: Illumina HiSeq 2500. In TCRdb, the public reads were trimmed at Q25 with fastp and aligned with MiXCR, with productive beta chains retained. Identical CDR3 proteins give one entry, which carries the most common genes and DNA. This sample is represented by hundreds of thousands of distinct CDR3 sequences; about 10% of them were singletons. The ten largest clones take up approximately 12% of the sample. Specimen: PBMCs from blood, collected roughly 47 days after vaccination. These receptors were taken from a man aged 50-60 years who received an inactivated influenza vaccine. Donor details come from another sample of the same person, matched by shared clones.

In this sample, this clonotype turned up many times. A junction boundary mismatches the germline segment, possibly from a read error. This chain connects TRBV5-1 to TRBJ2-6, with D tentatively TRBD1 (6 bases). This CDR3 has 15 amino acids. Germline CDR1 reads SGHRS; CDR2 reads YFSETQ. The CDR3 DNA follows: TGTGCCAGTTCCCTAGGGGGATCTGGGGCCAACGTCCTGACTTTC. Residues: CASSLGGSGANVLTF. Variable domain in full (rest from reference TRBV5-1 and TRBJ2-6): KAGVTQTPRYLIKTRGQQVTLSCSPISGHRSVSWYQQTPGQGLQFLFEYFSETQRNKGNFPGRFSGRQFSNSRSEMNVSTLELGDSALYLCASSLGGSGANVLTFGAGSRLTVL.

This clonotype was seen more than once but under ten times. The chain uses TRBV9 and TRBJ2-1; the D gene is possibly TRBD1 (6 bases). Germline V gene sequence: CDR1 SGDLS, CDR2 YYNGEE. V shed 3 bases and J shed 2 bases, with 15 bases lying between them. The CDR3 sequence is 16 residues long. The CDR3 loop reads CASSDPRKGAYNEQFF. CDR3 in DNA: TGTGCCAGCAGCGACCCCAGGAAGGGGGCCTACAATGAGCAGTTCTTC.

The chain is built from TRBV20-1 and TRBJ2-2, with 15 bases aligning to TRBD2. Germline values: CDR1 DFQATT, CDR2 SNEGSKA (reference sequence). The CDR3 runs 16 residues. Trimming took 0 bases from V and 6 from J; bases not matched to a gene: 2. The chain's CDR3 is CSARDRTSGGAGELFF. CDR3 DNA sequence: TGCAGTGCTAGAGATCGGACTAGCGGGGGGGCCGGGGAGCTGTTTTTT.

This clonotype was seen ten or more times. The chain is built from TRBV7-2 and TRBJ2-3, with 8 bases that match TRBD2. Germline V gene sequence: CDR1 SGHTA, CDR2 FQGNSA. V gave up 5 bases and J gave up 3 bases; unmatched junction bases: 7. CDR3 length: 15 amino acids. CDR3 bases: TGTGCCAGCAGCCCTCGTGGCGGGAGGACAGATACGCAGTATTTT. Its protein product is CASSPRGGRTDTQYF.

As for this clonotype: It may be a read error: a sequence one base away is much more abundant. The rearrangement joins TRBV20-1 to TRBJ2-7; D is possibly TRBD2 (6 bases). The CDR3 loop spans 16 amino acids. Per germline, CDR1 DFQATT and CDR2 SNEGSKA (reference sequence). CDR3 residues: CCARDVGGSQVYEQYF. CDR3 DNA: TGCTGTGCTAGAGATGTCGGGGGTAGTCAGGTCTACGAGCAGTACTTC.

The chain employs TRBV28 and TRBJ2-4, with no clear D. The V end lost 2 bases, the J end lost 7 bases, and 3 bases lay between the germline ends. Germline assignment: CDR1 MDHEN and CDR2 SYDVKM. This CDR3 contains 11 residues. For the CDR3, the DNA is TGTGCCAGCAGTTTAAGGAACATTCAGTACTTC. This gives the protein CASSLRNIQYF.

V usage is TRBV11-2 and J usage is TRBJ2-1, with 10 bases fitting TRBD2. This CDR3 spans 15 amino acids. V dropped 2 bases and J dropped 8; count of bases not matched to a gene: 6. Germline V CDR1 and CDR2: SGHAT, FQNNGV. CDR3 DNA sequence: TGTGCCAGCAGCTTAACTAGCGGGAAAGGGTATGAGCAGTTCTTC. Its translation is CASSLTSGKGYEQFF.

There are a few counts of this clonotype. For the CDR3, the DNA is TGTGCCAGCAGCACGGACATGACGAACACCGGGGAGCTGTTTTTT. It encodes CASSTDMTNTGELFF. The chain recombines TRBV2 with TRBJ2-2; D perhaps matches TRBD1 (5 bases). V shed 6 bases and J shed 0 bases, with 11 bases lying between them. The germline V gene has CDR1 SNHLY and CDR2 FYNNEI. This CDR3 has 15 residues.

The genes are TRBV9 and TRBJ2-1, with TRBD2 as a possible D gene (6 bases). CDR3 length equals 16 residues. V dropped 1 base and J dropped 1 base, with 12 bases sitting between them. Germline values: CDR1 SGDLS, CDR2 YYNGEE. The CDR3 region has the DNA TGTGCCAGCAGCGTAACCCGTCGGGGGTCCTACAATGAGCAGTTCTTC. The encoded protein is CASSVTRRGSYNEQFF.

The rearrangement joins TRBV20-1 to TRBJ2-1; 10 positions agree with TRBD2. Germline values: CDR1 DFQATT, CDR2 SNEGSKA (reference sequence). This CDR3 has 16 residues. Trimming removed 2 bases from V and 6 bases from J; junction bases left unmatched: 10. CDR3 region: CSARLGLAARSNEQFF. CDR3 sequence (DNA): TGCAGTGCTAGACTCGGACTAGCGGCTAGGTCCAATGAGCAGTTCTTC.

The chain carries TRBV7-8 and TRBJ1-1, with D unresolved. The CDR3 is 15 residues long. Germline V lookup: CDR1 SGHVS, CDR2 FQNEAQ. V shed 6 bases and J shed 4 bases, with 18 bases lying between them. Here the CDR3 reads CASSFVGSKVTEAFF. CDR3 nucleotides: TGTGCCAGCAGTTTCGTAGGTTCGAAGGTCACTGAAGCTTTCTTT.

This clonotype was counted a few times. The chain couples TRBV3-1 to TRBJ2-2; TRBD1 matches at 9 bases. The J segment lost 0 bases and the V segment lost 4 bases, leaving 3 bases of the junction unmatched. This CDR3 has 16 residues. The germline V gene has CDR1 LGHDT and CDR2 YNNKEL (reference sequence). In DNA, the CDR3 is TGTGCCAGCAGCCCCGGACAGGGGACGAACACCGGGGAGCTGTTTTTT. Translating gives CASSPGQGTNTGELFF.

With regard to this clonotype: The junction departs from the called germline gene at one end, perhaps through a read error. The DNA of the CDR3 is TGTGCTAGCAGCGCAGCCGGGACAGGGAGCAATGAGCAGTTCTTC. Translated: CASSAAGTGSNEQFF. V is TRBV7-7 and J is TRBJ2-1; 9 bases agree with TRBD1. CDR3 length equals 15 residues. Germline V lookup: CDR1 SSHAT, CDR2 FNYEAQ (reference sequence).

V gene TRBV7-2 combines with J gene TRBJ2-7, with D tentatively TRBD2 (5 bases). With 4 bases removed from V and 0 bases from J, the gap between germline ends came to 13 bases. The CDR3 is 15 amino acids. The germline CDR1 and CDR2 sequences are SGHTA and FQGNSA. This chain's CDR3 is CASSSPVGSSYEQYF. As DNA, the CDR3 is TGTGCCAGCAGCTCCCCCGTAGGGAGCTCCTACGAGCAGTACTTC.

This clonotype was picked up a small number of times. V usage is TRBV6-2 or TRBV6-3 and J usage is TRBJ2-2; D is perhaps TRBD1 (5 bases). Trimming stripped 5 bases from V and 6 bases from J, with 13 bases between. The CDR3 spans 14 residues. Germline-derived CDR1 and CDR2 are MNHEY and SVGEGT. CDR3 sequence: CASSLGAPAGELFF. CDR3 DNA: TGTGCCAGCAGTCTTGGGGCGCCCGCCGGGGAGCTGTTTTTT.